This T cell receptor beta chain derives from a study of T cell responses to AZD1222 COVID-19 vaccine (dated by TCRdb to about 2021). Background for the entire study: AZD1222 recipients whose second dose came at about 4 weeks and those whose second dose came at about 12 weeks were combined into one group, since spike-specific TCR depth and breadth did not differ between the two schedules. Trial participants were enrolled by age into subgroups of 18-55, 56-69 and 70-plus years, and 148, 28 and 57 TCR-sequenced participants, respectively, were included in these subgroups. TCR sequencing was performed for over 230 trial participants, of whom some 200 were given two doses of AZD1222 and roughly 25 were given two doses of MenACWY control vaccine. The investigation overall reported the following: No day 14 peak-response samples were available, so repertoires were characterized only after the peak T cell response. Participants were mostly white British, with more females than males. The authors suggested clonal diversity may have been underestimated. In the small 56-69-year group, the increase in depth fell short of significance, most likely because of low power. After two AZD1222 doses, spike-specific TCR breadth and depth were significantly higher than at day 0 and than in MenACWY recipients. Vaccine-associated CD4 TCRs spanned the whole spike protein, with dominant responses in regions 160-218 and 743-854. Reportedly, close to half of the unique spike-specific TCRs recognized epitopes lying outside the regions that are mutated in the B.1.351 and B.1.1.7 variants. Conclusions about previously exposed vaccinees were limited because only 6 or 7 AZD1222 recipients were SARS-CoV-2 seropositive at baseline.

Concerning this clone: Its antigen is still unknown. Base qualities are not at hand, and no much larger clone is one base apart.

V loses 0 bases, J loses 5 bases, and the germline ends lie 4 bases apart. Sequences LNHNV (CDR1) and YYDKDF (CDR2) are obtained from the germline V gene (reference sequence). From the cysteine through the phenylalanine, the CDR3 covers 12 amino acids. The only DNA kept is the CDR3, 36 bases in frame from the first base. The CDR3 regions of human TCRbeta chains were subjected to immunosequencing. Per the source publication's procedure: TCRs in the repertoires were compared against a reference library of SARS-CoV-2-specific TCRs that had been generated with the MIRA antigen-specificity platform. Breadth meant the fraction of unique TCRs that were SARS-CoV-2-associated, whereas depth meant the fraction of total T cells that were SARS-CoV-2-associated. Using the MIRA data, every spike-specific TCR was mapped to the spike region that the TCR reacted to and assigned to either a CD4 or a CD8 class. Log10-transformed breadth and depth values were compared by one-way ANOVA with Sidak's multiple comparisons tests. Drawn from immuneACCESS, this table holds only the in-frame rearrangements with V and J called that TCRdb kept. Clones are partly lost; checked studies trace under half to an unresolved V gene and leave the rest unexplained. V and J calls and clone size are as listed in that table; D and trimming were resolved from the DNA. In this sample the table shows roughly 60,000 clones, around 90% of which occur a single time. The top ten constitute 4% to 5% of the sample.

The time point tag for this specimen amounts to: baseline before first vaccination. Vaccinee samples came from UK trials COV001 and COV002, including a single-blind randomized controlled phase 2/3 trial of AZD1222 (ChAdOx1 nCoV-19) in healthy adults. For TCRbeta chain sequencing, PBMC samples from trial participants were taken at day 0 and at day 28 after the second dose. The sequence was obtained from an adult in good health. Recombination connected TRBV15 to TRBJ2-5, with no reliable assignment of the D segment. The input for sequencing was peripheral blood, taken on day 0 of AZD1222 vaccination. The DNA sequence is as follows: TGTGCCACCAGCAGAGATCGGGAGACCCAGTACTTC. Translation gives CATSRDRETQYF.